A selection of T cell receptor beta chains follows, all from one sample in a study of control samples from healthy donors and cancer patients. Assay used: immunoSEQ multiplex PCR; TCRdb lists only in-frame clones, some missing. The data hold roughly 130,000 clones, with roughly 92% observed a single time. Sample: blood. Receptor source: a man under 40 in good health. Each CDR3 is given with its conserved first and last residue. Each record gives: V gene, clone size, D gene, J gene, CDR3 protein, CDR3 DNA. D genes are given only for firm matches. Clone size is not always given. Where it is, it says once, few, many or a class for expanded clones.

TRBV15	NA	NA	TRBJ1-5	CATRDFRDIFLYSNQPQHF	TGTGCCACCAGAGACTTCCGGGACATCTTCCTATATAGCAATCAGCCCCAGCATTTT
TRBV11-2	NA	TRBD2	TRBJ2-7	CASSSLAGNFGQYF	TGTGCCAGCAGCTCACTAGCGGGAAATTTCGGGCAGTACTTC
TRBV2	NA	NA	TRBJ2-2	CASSEVSSNTGELFF	TGTGCCAGCAGTGAAGTCAGCTCGAACACCGGGGAGCTGTTTTTT
TRBV19	once	NA	TRBJ2-1	CASSGAAINYNEQFF	TGTGCCAGTAGTGGCGCGGCTATAAACTACAATGAGCAGTTCTTC
TRBV28	NA	NA	TRBJ2-5	CASSPAGQGGETQYF	TGTGCCAGCAGCCCCGCGGGGCAGGGGGGGGAGACCCAGTACTTC
TRBV19	NA	NA	TRBJ2-3	CASKIAAGPDTQYF	TGTGCCAGCAAAATAGCGGCGGGTCCGGATACGCAGTATTTT
TRBV19	NA	NA	TRBJ1-1	CASSPTGRLTEAFF	TGTGCCAGTAGCCCTACAGGGAGGTTAACTGAAGCTTTCTTT
TRBV10-2	NA	NA	TRBJ2-7	CASQDARGYEQYF	TGCGCCAGCCAAGATGCTAGAGGCTACGAGCAGTACTTC
TRBV21-1	NA	NA	TRBJ1-6	CASSKEGLCWGYHHPLHF	TGTGCCAGCAGCAAAGAGGGGTTGTGTTGGGGGTATCACCACCCCCTCCACTTT
TRBV18	NA	TRBD2	TRBJ2-1	CASSPGTSGRSGNEQFF	TGTGCCAGCTCACCAGGGACTAGCGGGAGGAGTGGCAATGAGCAGTTCTTC
TRBV6-5	NA	NA	TRBJ2-1	CASSYSGAPPEQFF	TGTGCCAGCAGTTACTCGGGAGCCCCCCCTGAGCAGTTCTTC
TRBV7-9	NA	NA	TRBJ2-7	CASTRGAGYEQYF	TGTGCCAGCACCCGAGGGGCTGGGTACGAGCAGTACTTC
TRBV4-2	NA	NA	TRBJ2-7	CASSQAGGTGLYEQYF	TGTGCCAGCAGCCAAGCTGGCGGGACGGGCCTGTACGAGCAGTACTTC
TRBV2	once	NA	TRBJ2-7	CASRSQGPAYEQYF	TGTGCCAGCAGGTCACAGGGACCTGCCTACGAGCAGTACTTC
TRBV4-1	NA	NA	TRBJ1-3	CASSQGFGPPRLNTIYF	TGCGCCAGCAGCCAGGGCTTCGGGCCCCCTCGCCTGAACACCATATATTTT
TRBV5-4	NA	TRBD2	TRBJ2-1	CASSSTSGTSGRVQFF	TGTGCCAGCAGCTCCACTTCCGGGACTAGCGGACGTGTGCAGTTCTTC
TRBV3-1/TRBV3-2	once	TRBD2	TRBJ2-5	CASSPGLAGAFKETQYF	TGTGCCAGCAGCCCCGGCCTAGCGGGGGCATTTAAAGAGACCCAGTACTTC
TRBV28	NA	NA	TRBJ1-2	CASSRVYGYTF	TGTGCCAGCAGCAGAGTCTATGGCTACACCTTC
TRBV5-1	once	NA	TRBJ2-3	CASRFDTDTQYF	TGCGCCAGCAGGTTCGACACAGATACGCAGTATTTT
TRBV30	NA	NA	TRBJ2-7	CAWKGAYEQYF	TGTGCCTGGAAAGGAGCCTACGAGCAGTACTTC
TRBV16	NA	NA	TRBJ1-3	CASSQSSPSGNTIYF	TGTGCCAGCAGCCAATCGAGTCCCTCTGGAAACACCATATATTTT
TRBV27	NA	TRBD1	TRBJ1-6	CASSRGLASPLHF	TGTGCCAGCAGCAGGGGGTTGGCTTCACCCCTCCACTTT